What follows are 4 T cell receptor beta chains derived from one specimen sequenced in a study of response to subunit inactivated influenza vaccine. A single record per CDR3 protein comes from TCRdb applying MiXCR to the RT-PCR reads. The table shows some 800,000 distinct CDR3 sequences, with 21% occurring only once. Specimen: PBMCs from blood, collected less than 6 days after vaccination. Every receptor here comes from a man aged 45-65 years who received an inactivated influenza vaccine.

This clonotype was recorded a few times. CDR3 sequence reads: CASSPGVGSTDTQYF. DNA for the CDR3: TGTGCCAGCAGCCCCGGGGTAGGGAGCACAGATACGCAGTATTTT. The chain is built from TRBV5-6 and TRBJ2-3; TRBD2 might be the D (5 bases). V was cut by 4 bases and J by 0 bases, with 12 bases left in between. Per the germline V gene, CDR1 is SGHDT and CDR2 is YYEEEE. The CDR3 contains 15 residues.

The sample holds a few counts of this clonotype. This chain connects TRBV20-1 to TRBJ1-5; D not resolved. V was cut by 6 bases and J by 0 bases, with 12 bases left in between. The V gene's germline CDR1 is DFQATT and CDR2 SNEGSKA (reference sequence). This CDR3 is built from 14 residues. The CDR3 sequence is CSAPAEGSNQPQHF. CDR3 in DNA: TGCAGTGCCCCCGCAGAGGGTAGCAATCAGCCCCAGCATTTT.

V is TRBV7-2 and J is TRBJ1-1; TRBD1 matches 8 bases. This CDR3 spans 15 amino acids. Per germline, CDR1 SGHTA and CDR2 FQGNSA. V trimming: 5 bases; J trimming: 8 bases; junction bases outside the gene matches: 13. The CDR3 DNA sequence: TGTGCCAGCAGCCTGGGCCAGGGGGCTCAGCTCGAAGCTTTCTTT. It translates to CASSLGQGAQLEAFF.

This clonotype was detected a few times. The chain combines TRBV7-2 with TRBJ2-7; 10 nucleotides agree with TRBD1. The CDR3 has 16 amino acids. V gave up 5 bases and J gave up 1 base; unmatched junction bases: 8. CDR1 and CDR2 from the germline V gene are SGHTA and FQGNSA. The CDR3 sequence is CASSRWDRGYSYEQYF. The CDR3 bases are TGTGCCAGCAGCCGGTGGGACAGGGGTTATTCCTACGAGCAGTACTTC. The variable domain in full, completed from reference TRBV7-2 and TRBJ2-7, reads GAGVSQSPSNKVTEKGKDVELRCDPISGHTALYWYRQSLGQGLEFLIYFQGNSAPDKSGLPSDRFSAERTGGSVSTLTIQRTQQEDSAVYLCASSRWDRGYSYEQYFGPGTRLTVT.